Included here is one TCR beta chain sequence, with context. What it binds is not known. A second roughly 6 to 12 cycle PCR used barcoded and J-beta primers. From the 5' RACE reads, TCRdb called clonotypes with MiXCR, one entry per CDR3 protein. This sample carries about 640,000 distinct CDR3 sequences, roughly three fifths of them seen once, and the ten largest clones take about two fifths. This entry comes from a study of blood T cells in healthy people across ages. Notes on the study in general: Whereas aged donors had fewer naive CD4+ cells, long-lived donors had more of them and higher diversity. Donor CMV status, an unknown factor, possibly confounded changes in expanded clonotypes. Diversity figures based on one million T cells were deemed too low. Measured against age, TCR beta diversity per million T cells decreased in a roughly linear manner.

This CDR3 region has 12 residues. Germline V gene data show CDR1 as SNHLY and CDR2 as FYNNEI. Trimming cost V 5 bases and J 13 bases; bases outside gene matches: 8. This chain links TRBV2 with TRBJ2-4; TRBD1 matches 7 bases. Sequencing was carried out using blood. The receptor was isolated from a man in his sixties in good health. As DNA, the CDR3 is TGTGCCAGCAGTCTACAGGGGATTGAGCAGTACTTC. Translation: CASSLQGIEQYF.